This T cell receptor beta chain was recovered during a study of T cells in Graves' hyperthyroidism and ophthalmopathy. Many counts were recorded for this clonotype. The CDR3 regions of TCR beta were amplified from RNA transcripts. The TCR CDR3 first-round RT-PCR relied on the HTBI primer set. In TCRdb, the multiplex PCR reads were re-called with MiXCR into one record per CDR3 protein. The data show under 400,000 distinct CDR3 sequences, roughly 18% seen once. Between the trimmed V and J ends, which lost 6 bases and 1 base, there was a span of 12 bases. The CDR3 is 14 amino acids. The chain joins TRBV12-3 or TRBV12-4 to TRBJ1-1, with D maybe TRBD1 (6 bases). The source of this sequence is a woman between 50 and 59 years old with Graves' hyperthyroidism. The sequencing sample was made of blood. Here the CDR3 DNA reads TGTGCCAGCAGGGAACAGGGTCGGAACACTGAAGCTTTCTTT. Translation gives CASREQGRNTEAFF.